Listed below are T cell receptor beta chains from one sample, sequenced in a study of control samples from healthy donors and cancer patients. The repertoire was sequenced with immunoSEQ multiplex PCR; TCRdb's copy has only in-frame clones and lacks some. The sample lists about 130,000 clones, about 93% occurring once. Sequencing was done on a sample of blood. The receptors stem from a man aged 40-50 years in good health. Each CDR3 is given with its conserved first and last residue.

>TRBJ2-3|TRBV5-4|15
CASSFLELNTDTQYF
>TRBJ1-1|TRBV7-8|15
CASSFAEGGRGEAFF
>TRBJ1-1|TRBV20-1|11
CSARGDSEAFF
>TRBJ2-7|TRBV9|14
CASSVGDFSYEQYF
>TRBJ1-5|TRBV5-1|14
CASSLEGGDQPQHF
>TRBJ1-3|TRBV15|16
CATSALGENSGNTIYF
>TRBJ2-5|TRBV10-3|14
CAISDQGLGETQYF
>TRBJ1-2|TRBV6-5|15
CASSPGRGGPYGYTF
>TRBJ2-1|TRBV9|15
CASSVELAGYNEQFF
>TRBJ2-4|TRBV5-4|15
CASSLGPRADGIQYF
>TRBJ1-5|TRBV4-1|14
CASSQDKGVMPQHF
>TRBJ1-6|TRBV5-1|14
CASSLTGHNSPLHF
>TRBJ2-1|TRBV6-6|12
CASSYLGDEQFF
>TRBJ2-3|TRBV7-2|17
CASSPGAGLAGTDTQYF
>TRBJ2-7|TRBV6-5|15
CASQQRDRSSYEQYF
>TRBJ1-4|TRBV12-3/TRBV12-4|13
CASSLPLWEKLFF
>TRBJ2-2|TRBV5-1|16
CASKTPGQGSVGELFF
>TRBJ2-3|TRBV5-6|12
CASSWATDTQYF
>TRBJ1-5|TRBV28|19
CASSSIISPGRVKSQPQHF
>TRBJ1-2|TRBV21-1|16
CASSNNCTVFNYGYTF
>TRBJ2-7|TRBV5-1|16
CASSLPTGGATYEQYF
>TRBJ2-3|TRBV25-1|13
CASSDTNRGTQYF
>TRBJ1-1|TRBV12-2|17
CASRPYGPDGTVAWAFF
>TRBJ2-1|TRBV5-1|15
CASSLVGQGYNEQFF
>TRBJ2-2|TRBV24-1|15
CATSDTDRGTGELFF
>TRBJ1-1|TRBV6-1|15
CASSEVGGEGTEAFF
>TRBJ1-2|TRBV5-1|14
CASSYGLEPYGYTF
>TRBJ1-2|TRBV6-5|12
CASRPGGPGYTF
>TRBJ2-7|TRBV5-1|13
CASSPGQSYEQYF
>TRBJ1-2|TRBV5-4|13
CASSFSGTAPYTF
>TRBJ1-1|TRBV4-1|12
CASSQIAGKAFF
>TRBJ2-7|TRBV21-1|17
CASSKFWTTASSYEQYF
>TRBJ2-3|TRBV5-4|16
CASSLESSGGTDTQYF
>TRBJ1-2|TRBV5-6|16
CASSLAPAGSNYGYTF
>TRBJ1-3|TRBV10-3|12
CAIRLLENTIYF
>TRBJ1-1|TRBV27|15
CASGDLYRGNTEAFF
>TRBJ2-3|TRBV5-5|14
CASSSGTSTDTQYF
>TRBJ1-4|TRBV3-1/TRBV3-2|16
CASSQDGYNTNEKLFF
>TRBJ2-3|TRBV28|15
CASRLSGGASDTQYF
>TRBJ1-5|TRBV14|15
CASSQTGTGHQPQHF
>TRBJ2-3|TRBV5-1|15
CASSSAGGGTDTQYF
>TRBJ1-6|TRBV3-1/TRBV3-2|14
CASSQEPSNSPLHF
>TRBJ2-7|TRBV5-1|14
CASSLTPGNYEQYF
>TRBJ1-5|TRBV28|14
CASSFVQGVQPQHF
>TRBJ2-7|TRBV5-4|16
CASSLDARQGAGEQYF
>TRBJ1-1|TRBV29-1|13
CSAGQDRYTEAFF
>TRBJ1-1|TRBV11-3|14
CASSQGRGNTEAFF
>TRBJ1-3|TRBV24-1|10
CARPGNTIYF
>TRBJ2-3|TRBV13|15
CASSLEGGATDTQYF
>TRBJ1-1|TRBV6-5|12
CASSYGGAEAFF
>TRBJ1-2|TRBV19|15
CASRNRRSPNYGYTF
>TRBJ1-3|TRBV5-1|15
CASSPGTPSGNTIYF
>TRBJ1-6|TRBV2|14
CASSESTYNSPLHF